The clone carrying this T cell receptor (beta chain) was found many times. What it binds is unknown. The sample originates from a study of identical twins. J gave up 0 bases and V 6 bases, and 13 bases lay outside the gene matches. This CDR3 contains 20 residues. Germline CDR1 and CDR2: MDHEN and SYDVKM. Notes on the study in general: Clonotypes of the beta chain that were abundant in cord blood carried fewer insertions (memory repertoires showed none).

TCRdb re-called the 5' RACE reads through MiXCR, storing one row per CDR3 protein. The repertoire holds 140,000 to 150,000 distinct CDR3 sequences, with roughly 3.5% as singletons. Material: memory T cells sorted from blood. This TCR derives from a young man in good health. The chain employs TRBV28 and TRBJ2-1; 14 bases map to TRBD2. CDR3 amino acids: CASSTGLAGGRSSSYNEQFF. CDR3 nucleotides: TGTGCCAGCAGCACCGGACTAGCGGGAGGCCGCTCTAGCTCCTACAATGAGCAGTTCTTC. The variable domain in full, with the rest retrieved from reference TRBV28 and TRBJ2-1, is DVKVTQSSRYLVKRTGEKVFLECVQDMDHENMFWYRQDPGLGLRLIYFSYDVKMKEKGDIPEGYSVSREKKERFSLILESASTNQTSMYLCASSTGLAGGRSSSYNEQFFGPGTRLTVL.